This entry describes one T cell receptor (beta chain). Its antigen target is currently unknown. Here, both gene names and germline sequences come from the mouse. Library preparation used the immunoSEQ multiplex PCR assay. TCRbeta CDR3 sequencing was performed at survey depth by Adaptive Biotechnologies, and CDR3 sequences, V/J genes, productive frequency and template counts were reported. TCR beta CDR3 regions were amplified from genomic DNA instead of RNA. Processing in the source paper ran as follows. Jensen-Shannon divergence was used to quantify pairwise repertoire overlap between tissues, with a value of 1 meaning complete divergence and a value of 0 meaning identical repertoires. Tissues were clustered by single-linkage agglomerative hierarchical clustering of pairwise JSD values and displayed as dendrograms. All patient samples were analyzed with GLIPH2 using simulation_depth 1000, kmer_min_depth 3 and cdr3_length_cutoff 8, and only groups containing more than two unique CDR3s were kept. A standardized tissue-overlap score was generated by extrapolating Jaccard GLIPH-group overlap across patients to a standard repertoire size of 1000 clones. Associations of diversity with clinical or experimental variables used linear mixed-effect models with tissue fixed effects and individual random effects. TCRdb provides this immuneACCESS table in a form limited to in-frame rearrangements. Some clones are lacking; in checked studies, under half of them reflect an unresolved V gene, and why the rest are absent is not known. The V and J calls and the clone size are those of that table, but D and trimming were determined from the DNA. Across this sample there are about 5,000 clones, with over 30% seen only once. Clones ranked in the top ten supply roughly 24% of the sample.

The data are from a study of tissue T cells after allogeneic stem cell transplantation (dated by TCRdb to between 2021 and 2024). About the investigation overall: Using research autopsies of patients with and without GVHD, plus mouse models of GVHD, the study profiled TCR beta repertoires across many tissues. On the human side, the study was prospective and observational, with no blinding or randomization. What the study reported, not specific to this receptor: Within patients, how anatomically similar the tissues were was a key factor in shaping TCR repertoire composition, regardless of disease or transplant status. The study did not determine which tissue TCRs were alloreactive or antigen-specific, and some clones might have been persisting host cells. In both patients and mice, only a limited portion of the TCR repertoire detected in tissues was captured by blood and spleen T cells. Sampling depth was acknowledged as a limitation, and the patient cohort was both small and clinically heterogeneous. Only a few T cell clones appeared in more than one patient, yet motif-based clustering showed tissue-specific repertoire signatures that were shared between patients.

According to the study, the label for this sample's time point signals: mouse harvest day 14 after allogeneic transplant. Each mouse graft consisted of 10^7 T-cell-depleted bone marrow cells plus 10^6 splenic CD5+ T cells and was given by tail vein injection. GVHD in mice was modeled with a major MHC-mismatch B6 (H2b) into BALB/c (H2d) model, and tissues were profiled at day 7 or 14. On day 7 or 14 post-transplant, mouse tissues and retro-orbital blood were harvested with separate sterile tools for each animal, and livers were flushed beforehand. Before genomic DNA isolation with the DNeasy Blood & Tissue Kit, mouse tissues were minced using razor blades in buffered saline. The sequencing input was gut tissue. This TCR was sampled from a female BALB/c mouse given C57BL/6 T cells with graft-versus-host disease after an allogeneic hematopoietic cell transplant.

The CDR3 here reads CAWGGDWGSSYEQYF. The part of the CDR3 DNA that was read is TGTGCCTGGGGCGGGGACTGGGGGTCCTCCTATGAACAGTAC. Here the chain combines TRBV31 and TRBJ2-7; 11 central bases correspond to TRBD2. The DNA ends 1 residue before the CDR3 does, and the rest of the CDR3 is filled in from the germline J gene. Here V drops 5 bases and J drops 0 bases, and the junction holds 6 bases not matched to any gene. The germline V gene yields GKSSPN for CDR1 and SITVG for CDR2. The CDR3 covers 15 residues, taking in both the cysteine and the phenylalanine. The DNA has 42 bases, all within the CDR3, and is read from base 1.